This T cell receptor (beta chain) was profiled in a study of human T cells and chemical hapten exposure. Study context: Sensitization involved placing 2% DPC onto a roughly 2 cm by roughly 2 cm region of upper inner arm skin.

Indicated time point: patch test 1, 2 weeks after DPC sensitization. Treatment meaning: therapeutic diphenylcyclopropenone sensitization with weekly scalp DPC. Concerning this clonotype itself: Its antigen is undetermined.

Study results and limitations: DPC sensitization produced no change in TCRs with frequency above 1 in 1000.

In the library, unique molecular identifiers were attached to individual cDNA molecules. TCRdb reprocessed the RACE reads via MiXCR and lists one record per CDR3 protein. The table has some 87,000 distinct CDR3 sequences, around a tenth seen once. This receptor was identified in a woman in her 50s with alopecia areata. Some clones in this sample may be carry-over from other donors' samples. The material sequenced was whole blood, taken in connection with sensitization to the hapten diphenylcyclopropenone (DPC).

In DNA form, the CDR3 reads TGTGCCAGCAGCCCAACAGGGGGGACTAGCGGTTACGCGAACACCGGGGAGCTGTTTTTT. Translation gives CASSPTGGTSGYANTGELFF. This sequence joins TRBV7-3 and TRBJ2-2; TRBD2 matches at 11 bases. The CDR3 runs 20 residues. The ends lost 5 bases at V and 0 bases at J; junction bases unmatched: 14. Looked up from germline, CDR1 is SGHTA and CDR2 is FQGTGA.